The sequence of this T cell receptor beta chain was determined in a study of shared clonotypes between healthy human individuals. Those who donated were healthy HIV-negative adults, with no recent acute infections or vaccinations reported. In unsorted samples, genomic DNA was obtained using tens of millions of PBMCs. The germline CDR1 and CDR2 sequences are GTSNPN and SVGIG (reference sequence). The CDR3 is 11 amino acids. The germline V and J ends were trimmed by 3 bases and 2 bases, with 5 bases remaining between them. Sequencing was performed on unsorted PBMC DNA using ten immunoSEQ deep assay plates. In the original processing: Sequence data from immunoSEQ were junction-only and lacked quality scores; consequently, filtering differed. The protocol was immunoSEQ multiplex PCR, while the TCRdb copy is restricted to in-frame clones and leaves out a portion. The DNA gave D and trimming, while V, J and clone size come from that table. This repertoire shows some 500,000 clones, around three quarters found once; its top ten account for roughly 12%.

The receptor comes from a woman in her 40s in good health. Some clones in this sample may be carry-over from other donors' samples. The source material was PBMCs. The rearrangement links TRBV30 to TRBJ2-7, with D uncertain. DNA of the CDR3: TGTGCCTGGAGCGAGCCCTACGAGCAGTACTTC. Translating gives CAWSEPYEQYF.